This T cell receptor (beta chain) was recorded in a study of identical twins. Study results and caveats: The degree of excess twin sharing was weaker in beta out-of-frame sequences.

TCRdb reprocessed the 5' RACE reads with MiXCR, giving one entry per CDR3 protein. Of roughly 240,000 distinct CDR3 sequences in the sample, 7.5% are singletons; the top ten hold under 7%. The donor group consisted entirely of healthy Caucasians. Germline V CDR1 and CDR2: MDHEN, SYDVKM. The CDR3 contains 14 residues. Trimming removed 6 bases from V and 0 bases from J, with 12 bases in between. This clonotype occurred many times. As yet, its antigen is unknown. These data were also reused for a study on yellow fever vaccine responses in identical twins.

Sequenced sample: CD8+ T cells sorted from blood. The chain uses TRBV28 and TRBJ2-7; D gene ambiguous. The TCR sequence derives from a woman under 30 in good health. The CDR3 sequence is CASRRTVSSYEQYF. DNA of the CDR3: TGTGCCAGCAGAAGGACGGTGAGCTCCTACGAGCAGTACTTC.